The T cell receptor beta chain under discussion was sequenced for a study of shared clonotypes between healthy human individuals. Donors, healthy HIV-negative adults, lacked recent acute infections or vaccinations. Those who donated, Caucasian adults without exception, all lived in Nashville, Tennessee. The J segment lost 4 bases and the V segment lost 6 bases, leaving 6 bases of the junction unmatched. The germline V gene encodes CDR1 PRHDT and CDR2 FYEKMQ (reference sequence). The CDR3 is 14 amino acids. The sequencing of unsorted PBMC DNA took place on ten immunoSEQ deep assay plates. Per the original methods: ImmunoSEQ gave junction-only sequences without quality scores, so filtering differed. The table came from immunoSEQ multiplex PCR; TCRdb's copy has only in-frame clones and leaves some out. V, J and clone size are those of that table, while D and trimming were read from the DNA. The table shows fewer than 600,000 clones, with about 85% occurring only once.

Material for sequencing was PBMCs. The chain couples TRBV13 to TRBJ2-7, with 10 bases lining up with TRBD1. This clonotype was sampled from a woman between 35 and 50 years old in good health. Some clones in this sample may be carry-over from other donors' samples. CDR3 sequence (DNA): TGTGCCAGCAGGAGACAGGGGGCTAGGTACGAGCAGTACTTC. Protein product: CASRRQGARYEQYF.